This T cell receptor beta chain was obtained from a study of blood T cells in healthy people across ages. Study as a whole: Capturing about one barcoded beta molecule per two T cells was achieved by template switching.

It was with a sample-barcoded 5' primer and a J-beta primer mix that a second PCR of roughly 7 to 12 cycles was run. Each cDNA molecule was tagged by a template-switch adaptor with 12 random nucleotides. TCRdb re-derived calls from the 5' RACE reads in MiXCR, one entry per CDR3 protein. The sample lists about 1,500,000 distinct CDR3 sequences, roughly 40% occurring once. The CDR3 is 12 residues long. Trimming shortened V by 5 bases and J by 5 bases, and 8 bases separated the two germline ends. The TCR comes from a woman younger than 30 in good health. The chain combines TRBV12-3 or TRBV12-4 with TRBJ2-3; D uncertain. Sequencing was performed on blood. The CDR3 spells CASSVQVDTQYF. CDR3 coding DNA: TGTGCCAGCAGTGTCCAGGTAGATACGCAGTATTTT.